These T cell receptor beta chains were read from a single sample in a study of OX40 agonist ivuxolimab in advanced cancers. Only in-frame clones appear in the TCRdb table, and some are missing; sequencing was by immunoSEQ multiplex PCR. This sample has some 140,000 clones, with 90% found just once. The sample was CD4+ or CD8+ T cells sorted from blood, taken in a trial of the OX40 agonist ivuxolimab. These receptors were taken from an adult with an advanced solid tumor such as melanoma, head and neck, liver or kidney cancer. CDR3s include the opening cysteine and the closing phenylalanine or tryptophan. Each record gives: D gene, clone size, V gene, CDR3 length, J gene, CDR3 protein, CDR3 DNA. A D gene is named only where the DNA matches it firmly. Expanded clones get a size class; other rows say once, few or many, or leave the size out.

>.|.|TRBV15|15|TRBJ1-2
CATSRGPTGDYGYTF
TGTGCCACCAGCAGAGGGCCGACAGGCGACTATGGCTACACCTTC
>.|.|TRBV6-5|13|TRBJ1-1
CASSYSGYTEAFF
TGTGCCAGCAGTTACTCCGGGTACACTGAAGCTTTCTTT
>.|few|TRBV11-3|13|TRBJ1-3
CASRQDSGNTIYF
TGTGCCAGCAGGCAGGACTCTGGAAACACCATATATTTT
>.|.|TRBV20-1|11|TRBJ2-1
CSATSRNEQFF
TGCAGTGCTACGAGTAGGAATGAGCAGTTCTTC
>TRBD2|few|TRBV7-2|12|TRBJ2-3
CASSPSGDTQYF
TGTGCCAGCAGCCCTAGCGGAGATACGCAGTATTTT
>TRBD1|.|TRBV10-2|15|TRBJ1-2
CASTLGGQGDYGYTF
TGCGCCAGCACCCTAGGGGGACAGGGAGACTATGGCTACACCTTC
>TRBD2|.|TRBV28|15|TRBJ2-5
CASSFFGAGEETQYF
TGTGCCAGCAGTTTCTTTGGAGCGGGGGAAGAGACCCAGTACTTC
>.|.|TRBV7-2|14|TRBJ2-7
CASSINSVSYEQYF
TGTGCCAGCAGCATAAATAGCGTGTCCTACGAGCAGTACTTC
>.|.|TRBV7-9|12|TRBJ2-5
CASSYARETQYF
TGTGCCAGCAGCTATGCTCGGGAGACCCAGTACTTC
>TRBD1|.|TRBV4-1|16|TRBJ2-1
CASSQGDSWFYNEQFF
TGCGCCAGCAGCCAAGGGGACAGTTGGTTCTACAATGAGCAGTTCTTC
>.|few|TRBV28|13|TRBJ2-7
CASRTTSIYEQYF
TGTGCCAGCAGGACCACTAGCATCTACGAGCAGTACTTC
>TRBD2|.|TRBV28|16|TRBJ2-3
CASSLRTSGRGDTQYF
TGTGCCAGCAGTTTAAGGACTAGCGGGAGAGGAGATACGCAGTATTTT
>TRBD1|.|TRBV28|16|TRBJ1-5
CASSSQGFKSNQPQHF
TGTGCCAGCAGCTCACAGGGGTTCAAAAGCAATCAGCCCCAGCATTTT
>.|.|TRBV6-1|11|TRBJ2-7
CASTGSYEQYF
TGTGCCAGCACCGGATCCTACGAGCAGTACTTC
>.|.|TRBV6-5|12|TRBJ1-1
CASSSSDTEAFF
TGTGCCAGCAGTTCCTCGGACACTGAAGCTTTCTTT
>.|.|TRBV15|12|TRBJ2-3
CATSREPGRQYF
TGTGCCACCAGCAGAGAGCCGGGAAGGCAGTATTTT
>.|.|TRBV4-3|14|TRBJ2-2
CASSQDPSGGELFF
TGCGCCAGCAGCCAAGATCCCTCTGGGGGGGAGCTGTTTTTT
>.|.|TRBV27|13|TRBJ2-5
CASSLWGQETQYF
TGTGCCAGCAGTTTGTGGGGCCAAGAGACCCAGTACTTC
>.|.|TRBV18|15|TRBJ2-5
CASSPPQGSGETQYF
TGTGCCAGCTCACCACCGCAGGGATCCGGGGAGACCCAGTACTTC
>.|.|TRBV5-5|17|TRBJ1-5
CASSRLDVPEGNQPQHF
TGTGCCAGCAGCCGGCTCGACGTACCCGAGGGCAATCAGCCCCAGCATTTT
>TRBD1|.|TRBV28|15|TRBJ2-7
CASRVAGTGPYEQYF
TGTGCCAGCAGGGTTGCCGGGACAGGACCCTACGAGCAGTACTTC
>.|.|TRBV5-4|13|TRBJ2-5
CASSLASSETQYF
TGTGCCAGCAGCTTGGCTAGTTCGGAGACCCAGTACTTC
>.|.|TRBV4-3|15|TRBJ2-7
CASSQGRAGAYEQYF
TGCGCCAGCAGCCAAGGACGAGCTGGGGCCTACGAGCAGTACTTC
>TRBD1|.|TRBV2|14|TRBJ1-4
CASRAGTGNEKLFF
TGTGCCAGCAGAGCCGGGACAGGGAATGAAAAACTGTTTTTT
>.|.|TRBV19|13|TRBJ1-4
CASSIVGEEKLFF
TGTGCCAGTAGTATCGTCGGGGAGGAAAAACTGTTTTTT
>TRBD1|.|TRBV18|15|TRBJ2-5
CASSQGALGEETQYF
TGTGCCAGCTCACAGGGGGCCCTTGGAGAAGAGACCCAGTACTTC
>TRBD1|.|TRBV5-1|16|TRBJ2-3
CASSLVDRGLSDTQYF
TGCGCCAGCAGCTTGGTGGACAGGGGGCTATCAGATACGCAGTATTTT
>.|.|TRBV4-1|15|TRBJ2-7
CASSQVLAGSEEQYF
TGCGCCAGCAGCCAAGTACTGGCAGGTTCGGAGGAGCAGTACTTC
>.|.|TRBV18|14|TRBJ2-3
CASSPPQGTDTQYF
TGTGCCAGCTCACCACCGCAGGGCACAGATACGCAGTATTTT
>TRBD2|.|TRBV5-1|15|TRBJ2-1
CASSLSGGSYNEQFF
TGCGCCAGCAGCTTAAGCGGGGGCTCCTACAATGAGCAGTTCTTC
>TRBD1|once|TRBV7-3|15|TRBJ2-1
CASSSGQGRWDEQFF
TGTGCCAGCAGCTCAGGACAGGGGCGCTGGGATGAGCAGTTCTTC
>TRBD1|few|TRBV19|14|TRBJ1-1
CASSLRGPHTEAFF
TGTGCCAGTAGCCTGAGGGGGCCACACACTGAAGCTTTCTTT
>.|.|TRBV5-6|16|TRBJ2-7
CASSSLGGTDIYEQYF
TGTGCCAGCAGCTCACTAGGAGGGACCGATATCTACGAGCAGTACTTC
>.|.|TRBV11-3|11|TRBJ2-7
CASSLDPEQYF
TGTGCCAGCAGCTTAGATCCCGAGCAGTACTTC
>.|.|TRBV27|19|TRBJ1-5
CASSSYREEVGYSNQPQHF
TGTGCCAGCAGTTCTTACAGGGAAGAAGTAGGGTACAGCAATCAGCCCCAGCATTTT
>TRBD1|.|TRBV2|15|TRBJ2-3
CASSETGGSTDTQYF
TGTGCCAGCAGTGAAACAGGGGGGAGCACAGATACGCAGTATTTT
>.|.|TRBV4-1|14|TRBJ2-7
CASSQDNDESWQYF
TGCGCCAGCAGCCAAGATAACGACGAGAGTTGGCAGTACTTC
>.|.|TRBV5-6|14|TRBJ2-2
CASSFPSDAGELFF
TGTGCCAGCAGCTTCCCCTCAGACGCCGGGGAGCTGTTTTTT
>TRBD2|.|TRBV25-1|15|TRBJ2-1
CASKTSGRAWNEQFF
TGTGCCAGCAAGACTAGCGGGAGGGCCTGGAATGAGCAGTTCTTC
>.|few|TRBV5-1|15|TRBJ2-3
CATAKQGLSTDTQYF
TGCGCCACGGCAAAACAGGGTCTTAGCACAGATACGCAGTATTTT
>TRBD1|once|TRBV27|14|TRBJ1-2
CASSYRQGFDGYTF
TGTGCCAGCAGTTACAGACAGGGGTTTGATGGCTACACCTTC
>TRBD2|.|TRBV18|13|TRBJ2-3
CASSSGSADTQYF
TGTGCCAGCTCTAGCGGGAGTGCAGATACGCAGTATTTT
>.|.|TRBV5-4|13|TRBJ2-7
CASSSGAGYEQYF
TGTGCCAGCAGCTCGGGGGCCGGCTACGAGCAGTACTTC
>TRBD2|.|TRBV5-4|14|TRBJ2-7
CASSFTSGRAEQYF
TGTGCCAGCAGCTTTACTAGCGGGAGGGCCGAGCAGTACTTC
>TRBD2|.|TRBV9|16|TRBJ2-1
CASSGRSGESYNEQFF
TGTGCCAGCAGCGGGAGGAGCGGGGAGAGCTACAATGAGCAGTTCTTC
>.|.|TRBV5-4|12|TRBJ2-1
CASSLSMNEQFF
TGTGCCAGCAGCTTGTCGATGAATGAGCAGTTCTTC
>TRBD1|once|TRBV5-1|13|TRBJ1-4
CASSSTGNEKLFF
TGCGCCAGCAGCTCGACAGGGAATGAAAAACTGTTTTTT
>.|.|TRBV27|15|TRBJ1-5
CASSLWAGTNQPQHF
TGTGCCAGCAGTTTATGGGCAGGAACCAATCAGCCCCAGCATTTT
>TRBD1|.|TRBV10-1|15|TRBJ2-1
CASIPDRGKSNEQFF
TGCGCCAGCATCCCGGACAGGGGGAAAAGCAATGAGCAGTTCTTC
>.|once|TRBV12-5|16|TRBJ2-1
CASGLVPGPHNNEQFF
TGTGCTAGTGGTTTGGTACCGGGCCCTCACAACAATGAGCAGTTCTTC
>TRBD1|once|TRBV5-6|16|TRBJ2-7
CASSSPGTGASYEQYF
TGTGCCAGCAGTTCTCCCGGGACAGGGGCCTCCTACGAGCAGTACTTC
>.|.|TRBV11-2|15|TRBJ1-1
CASSLLDRYDTEAFF
TGTGCCAGCAGCCTACTCGACAGGTATGACACTGAAGCTTTCTTT
>TRBD1|.|TRBV5-6|16|TRBJ2-3
CASRLAIRGITDTQYF
TGTGCCAGCAGGTTAGCAATCAGGGGGATCACAGATACGCAGTATTTT
>TRBD2|.|TRBV15|14|TRBJ2-7
CATSMAAGSHEQYF
TGTGCCACCAGCATGGCAGCGGGATCCCACGAGCAGTACTTC
>TRBD2|.|TRBV7-2|14|TRBJ2-2
CASLGLAHGGELFF
TGTGCCAGCCTGGGACTAGCGCACGGCGGGGAGCTGTTTTTT